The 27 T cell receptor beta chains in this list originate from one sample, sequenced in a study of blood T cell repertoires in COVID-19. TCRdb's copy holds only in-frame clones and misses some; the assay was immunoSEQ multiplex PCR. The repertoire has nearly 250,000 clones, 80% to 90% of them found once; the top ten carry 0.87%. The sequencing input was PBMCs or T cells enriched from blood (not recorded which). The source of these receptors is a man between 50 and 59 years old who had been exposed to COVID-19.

This chain's CDR3 is CASSPSSGLYNSPLHF. The CDR3 region has the DNA TGTGCCAGCAGCCCGTCCTCGGGGTTGTATAATTCACCCCTCCACTTT. The V and J genes are TRBV11-2 and TRBJ1-6; no reliable D call. The germline CDR1 and CDR2 sequences are SGHAT and FQNNGV. V lost 5 bases and J 4 bases, leaving 15 bases between the germline ends. The CDR3 loop spans 16 amino acids.

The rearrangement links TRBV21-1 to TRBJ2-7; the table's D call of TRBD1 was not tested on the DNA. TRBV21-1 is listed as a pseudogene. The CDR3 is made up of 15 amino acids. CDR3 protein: CASPKPGQGLYEQYV. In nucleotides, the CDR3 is TGTGCCAGCCCGAAACCGGGACAGGGACTATACGAGCAGTACGTC.

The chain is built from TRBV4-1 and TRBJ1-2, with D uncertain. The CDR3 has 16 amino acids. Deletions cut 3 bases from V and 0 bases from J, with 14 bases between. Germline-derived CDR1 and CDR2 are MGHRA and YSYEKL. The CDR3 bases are TGCGCCAGCAGCCACCCAATGTTGCGATCTAACTATGGCTACACCTTC. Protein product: CASSHPMLRSNYGYTF.

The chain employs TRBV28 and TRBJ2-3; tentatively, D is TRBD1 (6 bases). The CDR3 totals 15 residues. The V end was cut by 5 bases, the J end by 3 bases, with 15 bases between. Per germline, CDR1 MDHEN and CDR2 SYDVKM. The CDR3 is CASSLPTGLTDTQYF. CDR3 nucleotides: TGTGCCAGCAGTCTCCCCACAGGGTTGACAGATACGCAGTATTTT.

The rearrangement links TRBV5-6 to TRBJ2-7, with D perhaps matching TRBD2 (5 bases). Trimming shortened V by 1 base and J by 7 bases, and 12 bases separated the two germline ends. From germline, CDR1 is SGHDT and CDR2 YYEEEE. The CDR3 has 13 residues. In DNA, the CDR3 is TGTGCCAGCAGCTTGTCCGCTTCGGGGGAGCAGTACTTC. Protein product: CASSLSASGEQYF.

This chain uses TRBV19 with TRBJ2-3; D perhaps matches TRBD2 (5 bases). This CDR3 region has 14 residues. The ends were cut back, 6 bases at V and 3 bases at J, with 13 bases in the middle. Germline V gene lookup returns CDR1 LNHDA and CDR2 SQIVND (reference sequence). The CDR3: CASRLGSGTDTQYF. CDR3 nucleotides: TGTGCCAGTAGGTTGGGATCGGGAACAGATACGCAGTATTTT.

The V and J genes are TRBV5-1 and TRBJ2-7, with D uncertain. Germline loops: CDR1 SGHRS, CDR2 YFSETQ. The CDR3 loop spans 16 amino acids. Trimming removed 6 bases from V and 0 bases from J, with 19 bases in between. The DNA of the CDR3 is TGCGCCAGCACCCCGACCGCCGGCGGAAGCTCCTACGAGCAGTACTTC. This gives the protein CASTPTAGGSSYEQYF.

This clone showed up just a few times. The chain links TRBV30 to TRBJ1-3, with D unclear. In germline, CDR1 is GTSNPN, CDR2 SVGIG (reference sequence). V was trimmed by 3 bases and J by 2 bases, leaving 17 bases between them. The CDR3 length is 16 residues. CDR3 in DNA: TGTGCCTGGAGCGTCAGTGGAGGGTTTGCTGGAAACACCATATATTTT. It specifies CAWSVSGGFAGNTIYF.

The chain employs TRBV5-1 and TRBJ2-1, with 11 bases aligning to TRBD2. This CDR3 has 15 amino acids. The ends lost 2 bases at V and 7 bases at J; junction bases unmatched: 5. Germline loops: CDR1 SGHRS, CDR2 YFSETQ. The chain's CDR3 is CASSLLAGVGNEQFF. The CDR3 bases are TGCGCCAGCAGCTTACTAGCGGGAGTTGGAAATGAGCAGTTCTTC. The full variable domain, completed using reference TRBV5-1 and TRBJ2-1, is KAGVTQTPRYLIKTRGQQVTLSCSPISGHRSVSWYQQTPGQGLQFLFEYFSETQRNKGNFPGRFSGRQFSNSRSEMNVSTLELGDSALYLCASSLLAGVGNEQFFGPGTRLTVL.

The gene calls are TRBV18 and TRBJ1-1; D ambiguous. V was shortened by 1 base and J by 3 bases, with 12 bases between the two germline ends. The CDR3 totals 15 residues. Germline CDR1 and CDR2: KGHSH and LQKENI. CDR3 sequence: CASSPQVRGDTEAFF. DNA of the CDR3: TGTGCCAGCTCACCACAGGTGCGGGGTGACACTGAAGCTTTCTTT.

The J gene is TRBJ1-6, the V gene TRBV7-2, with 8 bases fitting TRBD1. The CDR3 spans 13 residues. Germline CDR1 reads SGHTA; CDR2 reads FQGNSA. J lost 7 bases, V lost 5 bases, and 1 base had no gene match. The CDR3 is CASSRTGNSPLHF. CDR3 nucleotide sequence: TGTGCCAGCAGCAGGACAGGGAATTCACCCCTCCACTTT.

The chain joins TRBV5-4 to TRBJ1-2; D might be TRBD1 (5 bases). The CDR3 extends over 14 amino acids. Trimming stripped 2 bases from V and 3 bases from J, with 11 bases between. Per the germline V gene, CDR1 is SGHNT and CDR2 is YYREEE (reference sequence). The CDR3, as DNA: TGTGCCAGCAGCTTCCAGGGCGGTGACTATGGCTACACCTTC. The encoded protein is CASSFQGGDYGYTF.

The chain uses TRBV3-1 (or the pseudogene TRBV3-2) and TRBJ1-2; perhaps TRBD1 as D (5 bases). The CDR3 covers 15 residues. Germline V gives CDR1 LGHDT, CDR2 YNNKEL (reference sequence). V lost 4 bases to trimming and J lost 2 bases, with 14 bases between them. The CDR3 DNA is TGTGCCAGCAGCCTCGGGGGAGGGTTAAACTATGGCTACACCTTC. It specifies CASSLGGGLNYGYTF.

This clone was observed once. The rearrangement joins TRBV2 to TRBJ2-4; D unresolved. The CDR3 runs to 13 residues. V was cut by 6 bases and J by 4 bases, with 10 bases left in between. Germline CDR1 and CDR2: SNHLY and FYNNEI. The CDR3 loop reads CASSPSSKNIQYF. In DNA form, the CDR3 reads TGTGCCAGCAGCCCCTCGTCTAAAAACATTCAGTACTTC.

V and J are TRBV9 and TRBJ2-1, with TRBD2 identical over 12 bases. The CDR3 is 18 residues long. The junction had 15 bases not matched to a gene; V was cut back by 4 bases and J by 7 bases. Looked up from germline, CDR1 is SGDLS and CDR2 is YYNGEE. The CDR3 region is CASSRTSGTPSAENEQFF. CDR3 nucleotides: TGTGCCAGCAGCCGGACTAGCGGGACCCCGTCAGCGGAAAATGAGCAGTTCTTC.

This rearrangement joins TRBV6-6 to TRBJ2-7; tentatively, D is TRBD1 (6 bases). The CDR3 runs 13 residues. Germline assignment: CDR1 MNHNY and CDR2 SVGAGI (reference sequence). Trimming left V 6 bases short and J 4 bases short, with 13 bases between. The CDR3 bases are TGTGCCAGCAGCCCGAGGACAGAATACGAGCAGTACTTC. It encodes CASSPRTEYEQYF.

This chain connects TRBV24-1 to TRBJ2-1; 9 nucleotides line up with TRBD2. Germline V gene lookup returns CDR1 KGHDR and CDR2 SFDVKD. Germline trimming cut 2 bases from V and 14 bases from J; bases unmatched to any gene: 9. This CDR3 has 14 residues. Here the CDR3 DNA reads TGTGCCACCAGTGATTGGGCGGGAGGGCCGCGAAAGTTCTTC. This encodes CATSDWAGGPRKFF.

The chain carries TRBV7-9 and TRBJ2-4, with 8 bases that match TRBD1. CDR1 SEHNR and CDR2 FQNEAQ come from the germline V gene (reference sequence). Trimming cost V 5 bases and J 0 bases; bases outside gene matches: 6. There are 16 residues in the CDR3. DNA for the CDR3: TGTGCCAGCAGCCCGGCCGACAGGGGAGCCAAAAACATTCAGTACTTC. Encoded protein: CASSPADRGAKNIQYF. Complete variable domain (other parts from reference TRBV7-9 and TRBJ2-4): DTGVSQNPRHKITKRGQNVTFRCDPISEHNRLYWYRQTLGQGPEFLTYFQNEAQLEKSRLLSDRFSAERPKGSFSTLEIQRTEQGDSAMYLCASSPADRGAKNIQYFGAGTRLSVL.

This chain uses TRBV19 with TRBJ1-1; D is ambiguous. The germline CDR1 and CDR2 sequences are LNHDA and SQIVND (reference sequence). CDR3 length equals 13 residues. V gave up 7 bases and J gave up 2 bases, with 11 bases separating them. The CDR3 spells CASITQQNTEAFF. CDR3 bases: TGTGCCAGTATCACACAGCAAAACACTGAAGCTTTCTTT.

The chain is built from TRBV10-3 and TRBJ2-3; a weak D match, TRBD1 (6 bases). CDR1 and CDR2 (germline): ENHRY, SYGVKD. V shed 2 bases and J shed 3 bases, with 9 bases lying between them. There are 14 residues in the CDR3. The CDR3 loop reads CAISERTATDTQYF. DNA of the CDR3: TGTGCCATCAGTGAGCGGACAGCAACAGATACGCAGTATTTT.

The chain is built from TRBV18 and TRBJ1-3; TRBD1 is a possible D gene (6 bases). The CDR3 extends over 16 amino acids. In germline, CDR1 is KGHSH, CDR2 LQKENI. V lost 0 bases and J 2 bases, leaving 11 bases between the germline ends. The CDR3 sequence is CASSPPSNRAGNTIYF. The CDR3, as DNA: TGTGCCAGCTCACCACCCTCTAACAGGGCTGGAAACACCATATATTTT.

The CDR3 DNA sequence: TGTGCCTGGAGTCCAGGGGTTGTAGAGCCCCAGCATTTT. This encodes CAWSPGVVEPQHF. The chain is built from TRBV30 and TRBJ1-5, with a weak D call TRBD1 (6 bases). V lost 2 bases and J 8 bases, leaving 13 bases between the germline ends. CDR3 size: 13 residues. The V gene's germline CDR1 is GTSNPN and CDR2 SVGIG (reference sequence). Supplemented by reference TRBV30 and TRBJ1-5, the full variable domain reads SQTIHQWPATLVQPVGSPLSLECTVEGTSNPNLYWYRQAAGRGLQLLFYSVGIGQISSEVPQNLSASRPQDRQFILSSKKLLLSDSGFYLCAWSPGVVEPQHFGDGTRLSIL.

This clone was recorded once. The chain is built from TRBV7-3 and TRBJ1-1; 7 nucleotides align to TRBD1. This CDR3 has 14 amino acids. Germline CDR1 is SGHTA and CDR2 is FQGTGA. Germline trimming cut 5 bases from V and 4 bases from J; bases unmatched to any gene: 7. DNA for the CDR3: TGTGCCAGCAGCCCCAGGGGGTCGGGCACTGAAGCTTTCTTT. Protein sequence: CASSPRGSGTEAFF.

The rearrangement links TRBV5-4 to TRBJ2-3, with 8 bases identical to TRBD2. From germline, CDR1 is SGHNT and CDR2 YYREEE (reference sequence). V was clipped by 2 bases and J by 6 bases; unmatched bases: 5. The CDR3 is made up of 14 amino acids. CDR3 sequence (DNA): TGTGCCAGCAGCTTTGGAGCGGGAGTTGATACGCAGTATTTT. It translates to CASSFGAGVDTQYF. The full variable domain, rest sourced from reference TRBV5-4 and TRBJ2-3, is ETGVTQSPTHLIKTRGQQVTLRCSSQSGHNTVSWYQQALGQGPQFIFQYYREEENGRGNFPPRFSGLQFPNYSSELNVNALELDDSALYLCASSFGAGVDTQYFGPGTRLTVL.

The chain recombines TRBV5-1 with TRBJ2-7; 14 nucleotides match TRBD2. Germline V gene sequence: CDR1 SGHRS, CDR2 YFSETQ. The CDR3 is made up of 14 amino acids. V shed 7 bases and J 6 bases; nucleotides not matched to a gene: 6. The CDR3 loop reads CASGPGLAGVEQYF. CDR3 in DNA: TGCGCCAGCGGCCCGGGACTAGCGGGGGTCGAGCAGTACTTC.

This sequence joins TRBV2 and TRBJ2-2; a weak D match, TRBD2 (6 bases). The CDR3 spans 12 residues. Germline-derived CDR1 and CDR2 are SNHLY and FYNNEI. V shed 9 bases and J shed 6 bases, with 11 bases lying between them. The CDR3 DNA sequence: TGTGCCAGGACTAGTAGGGCCGGGGAGCTGTTTTTT. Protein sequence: CARTSRAGELFF.

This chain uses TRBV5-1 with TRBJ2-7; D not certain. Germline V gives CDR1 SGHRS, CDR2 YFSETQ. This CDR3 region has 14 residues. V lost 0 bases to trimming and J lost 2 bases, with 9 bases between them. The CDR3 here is CASSLGQGPYEQYF. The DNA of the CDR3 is TGCGCCAGCAGCTTGGGACAAGGTCCCTACGAGCAGTACTTC.